This T cell receptor beta chain was captured by sequencing in a study of blood T cell repertoires in COVID-19. About the research overall: Spain, Italy and the United States supplied samples that represented acute and convalescent COVID-19. PBMCs, B-cell-depleted T cells, or T cells were the source of the cDNA or gDNA that made up the material.

TCRdb keeps only in-frame clones here, not all; method: immunoSEQ multiplex PCR. Seen here are about 310,000 clones, around 91% observed once, and the top ten hold approximately 9.8%. Clinical histories supplied by participants themselves formed the basis of cohort assignment. This CDR3 is built from 18 residues. CDR1 SGDLS and CDR2 YYNGEE come from the germline V gene. Trimming removed 0 bases at V and 0 bases at J, with 16 bases between. This chain joins TRBV9 and TRBJ2-1, with a tentative D call TRBD2 (5 bases). This sequence originates from a woman between 40 and 50 years old who had recovered from COVID-19. The sample taken for sequencing was PBMCs or T cells enriched from blood (not recorded which). The CDR3 DNA is TGTGCCAGCAGCGTAGTTCCCGTCAGGACTGGCTCCTACAATGAGCAGTTCTTC. Translating it yields CASSVVPVRTGSYNEQFF.